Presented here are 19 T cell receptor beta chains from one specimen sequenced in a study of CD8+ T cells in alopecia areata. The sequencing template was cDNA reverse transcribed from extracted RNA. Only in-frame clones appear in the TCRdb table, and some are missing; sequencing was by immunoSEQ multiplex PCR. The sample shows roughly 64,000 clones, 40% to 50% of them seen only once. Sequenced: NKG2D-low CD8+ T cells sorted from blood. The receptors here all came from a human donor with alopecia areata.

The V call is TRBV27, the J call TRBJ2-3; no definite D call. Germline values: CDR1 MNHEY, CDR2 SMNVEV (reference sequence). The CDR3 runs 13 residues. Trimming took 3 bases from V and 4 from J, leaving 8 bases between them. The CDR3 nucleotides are TGTGCCAGCAGTTTGGATTGGCCAGATACGCAGTATTTT. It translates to CASSLDWPDTQYF.

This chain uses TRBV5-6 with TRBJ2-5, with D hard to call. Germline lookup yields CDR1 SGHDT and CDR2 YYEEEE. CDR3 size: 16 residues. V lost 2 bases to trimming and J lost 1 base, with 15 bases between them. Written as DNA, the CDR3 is TGTGCCAGCAGCTTACTCAAGGGCTACGGCCAAGAGACCCAGTACTTC. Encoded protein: CASSLLKGYGQETQYF.

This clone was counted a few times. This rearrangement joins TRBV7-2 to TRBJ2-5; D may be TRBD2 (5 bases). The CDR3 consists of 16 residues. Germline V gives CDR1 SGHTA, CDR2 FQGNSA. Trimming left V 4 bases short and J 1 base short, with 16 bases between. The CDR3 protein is CASSSFPLDLQETQYF. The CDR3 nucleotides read TGTGCCAGCAGCTCTTTCCCACTAGACCTCCAAGAGACCCAGTACTTC.

CDR3 bases: TGTGCCTGGAGTGTACTCGAGCAGTACTTC. Amino acid sequence: CAWSVLEQYF. The chain combines TRBV30 with TRBJ2-7; the D is unclear. Germline lookup yields CDR1 GTSNPN and CDR2 SVGIG (reference sequence). Trimming left V 0 bases short and J 6 bases short, with 3 bases between. The CDR3 runs to 10 residues.

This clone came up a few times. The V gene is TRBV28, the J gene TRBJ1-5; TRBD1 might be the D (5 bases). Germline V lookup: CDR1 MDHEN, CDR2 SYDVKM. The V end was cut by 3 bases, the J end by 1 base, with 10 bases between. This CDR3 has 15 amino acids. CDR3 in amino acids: CASSLRWGSNQPQHF. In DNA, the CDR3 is TGTGCCAGCAGTTTGCGGTGGGGGAGCAATCAGCCCCAGCATTTT.

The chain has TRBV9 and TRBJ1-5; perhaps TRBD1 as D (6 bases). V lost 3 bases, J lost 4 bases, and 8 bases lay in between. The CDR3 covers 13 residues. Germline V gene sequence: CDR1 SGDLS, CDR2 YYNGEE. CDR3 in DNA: TGTGCCAGCAGCGAGGGGGGTAATCAGCCCCAGCATTTT. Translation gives CASSEGGNQPQHF.

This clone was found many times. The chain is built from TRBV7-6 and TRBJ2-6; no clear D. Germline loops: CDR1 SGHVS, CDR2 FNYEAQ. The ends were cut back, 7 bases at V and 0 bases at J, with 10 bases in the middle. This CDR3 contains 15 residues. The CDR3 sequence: CASTPLVSGANVLTF. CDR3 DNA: TGTGCCAGCACCCCGCTGGTCTCTGGGGCCAACGTCCTGACTTTC. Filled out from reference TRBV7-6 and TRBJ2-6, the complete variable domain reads GAGVSQSPRYKVTKRGQDVALRCDPISGHVSLYWYRQALGQGPEFLTYFNYEAQQDKSGLPNDRFSAERPEGSISTLTIQRTEQRDSAMYRCASTPLVSGANVLTFGAGSRLTVL.

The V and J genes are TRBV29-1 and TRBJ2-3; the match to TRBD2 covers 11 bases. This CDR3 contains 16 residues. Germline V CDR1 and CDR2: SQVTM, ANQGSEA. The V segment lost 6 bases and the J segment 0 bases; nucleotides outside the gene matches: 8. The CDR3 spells CSVGGTSGISTDTQYF. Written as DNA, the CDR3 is TGCAGCGTCGGGGGGACTAGCGGAATTAGCACAGATACGCAGTATTTT.

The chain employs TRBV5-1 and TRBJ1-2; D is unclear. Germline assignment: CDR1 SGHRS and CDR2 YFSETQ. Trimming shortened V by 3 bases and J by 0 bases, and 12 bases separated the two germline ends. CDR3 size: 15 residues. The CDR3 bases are TGCGCCAGCAGCTCTTTCGGTTACTCTAACTATGGCTACACCTTC. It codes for CASSSFGYSNYGYTF. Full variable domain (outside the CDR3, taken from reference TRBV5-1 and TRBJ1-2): KAGVTQTPRYLIKTRGQQVTLSCSPISGHRSVSWYQQTPGQGLQFLFEYFSETQRNKGNFPGRFSGRQFSNSRSEMNVSTLELGDSALYLCASSSFGYSNYGYTFGSGTRLTVV.

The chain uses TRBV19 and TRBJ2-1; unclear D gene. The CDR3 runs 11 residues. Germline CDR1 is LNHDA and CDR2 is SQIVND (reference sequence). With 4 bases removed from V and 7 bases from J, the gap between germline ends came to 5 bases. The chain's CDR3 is CASSNLNEQFF. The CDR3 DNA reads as TGTGCCAGTAGTAACCTAAATGAGCAGTTCTTC.

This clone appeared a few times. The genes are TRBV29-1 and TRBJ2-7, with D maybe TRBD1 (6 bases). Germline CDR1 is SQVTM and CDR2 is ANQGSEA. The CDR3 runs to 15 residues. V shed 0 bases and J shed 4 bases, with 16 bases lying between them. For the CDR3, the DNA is TGCAGCGTTGAAGATGGGACATCGGTTGCGTACGAGCAGTACTTC. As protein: CSVEDGTSVAYEQYF.

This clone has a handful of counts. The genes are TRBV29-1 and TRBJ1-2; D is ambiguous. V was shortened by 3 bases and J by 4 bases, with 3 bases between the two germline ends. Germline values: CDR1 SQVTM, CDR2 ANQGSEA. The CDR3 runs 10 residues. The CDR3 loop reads CSVDSYGYTF. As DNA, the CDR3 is TGCAGCGTTGACAGCTATGGCTACACCTTC.

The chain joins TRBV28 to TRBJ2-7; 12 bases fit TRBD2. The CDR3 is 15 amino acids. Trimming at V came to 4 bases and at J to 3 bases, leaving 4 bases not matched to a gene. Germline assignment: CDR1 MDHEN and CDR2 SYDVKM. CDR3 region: CASSSGLAGIYEQYF. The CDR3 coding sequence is TGTGCCAGCAGTTCCGGACTAGCGGGGATCTACGAGCAGTACTTC.

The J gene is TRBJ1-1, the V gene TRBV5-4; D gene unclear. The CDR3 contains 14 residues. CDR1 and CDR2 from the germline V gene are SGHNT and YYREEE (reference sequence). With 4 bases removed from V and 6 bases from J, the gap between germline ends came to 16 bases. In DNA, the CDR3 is TGTGCCAGCAGCGCCTATAATTCCCCCCCTGAAGCTTTCTTT. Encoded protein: CASSAYNSPPEAFF.

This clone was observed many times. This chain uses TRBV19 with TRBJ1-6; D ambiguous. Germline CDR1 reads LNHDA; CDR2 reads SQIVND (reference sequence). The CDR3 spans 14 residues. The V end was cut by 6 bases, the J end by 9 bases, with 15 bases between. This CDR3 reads CASSLLGPLSPLHF. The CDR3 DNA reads TGTGCCAGTAGCCTACTAGGGCCACTTTCACCCCTCCACTTT.

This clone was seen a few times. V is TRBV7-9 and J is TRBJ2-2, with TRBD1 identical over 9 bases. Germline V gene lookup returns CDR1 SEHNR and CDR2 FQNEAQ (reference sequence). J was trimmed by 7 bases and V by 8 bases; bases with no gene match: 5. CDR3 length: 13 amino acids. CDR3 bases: TGTGCCAGCGAACAGGGGGCAAACGGGGAGCTGTTTTTT. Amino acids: CASEQGANGELFF.

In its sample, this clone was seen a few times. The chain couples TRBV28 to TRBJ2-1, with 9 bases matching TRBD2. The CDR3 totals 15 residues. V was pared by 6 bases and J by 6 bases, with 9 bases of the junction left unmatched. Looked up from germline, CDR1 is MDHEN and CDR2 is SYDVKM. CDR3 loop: CASSLGTSKINEQFF. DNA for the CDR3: TGTGCCAGCAGCCTCGGGACTAGCAAGATCAATGAGCAGTTCTTC.

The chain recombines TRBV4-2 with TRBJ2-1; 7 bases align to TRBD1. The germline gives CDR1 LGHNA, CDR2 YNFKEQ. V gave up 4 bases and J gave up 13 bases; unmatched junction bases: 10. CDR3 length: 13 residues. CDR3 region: CASSPDLGQDQFF. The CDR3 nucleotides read TGTGCCAGCAGCCCCGACTTAGGACAGGACCAGTTCTTC.

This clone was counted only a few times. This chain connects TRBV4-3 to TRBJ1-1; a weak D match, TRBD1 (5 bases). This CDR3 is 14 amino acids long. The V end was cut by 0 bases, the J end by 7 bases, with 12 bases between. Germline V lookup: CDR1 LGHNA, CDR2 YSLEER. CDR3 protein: CASSQDTSGLEAFF. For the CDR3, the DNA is TGCGCCAGCAGCCAAGATACGTCGGGACTTGAAGCTTTCTTT.